Listed below are T cell receptor beta chains from one sample, sequenced in a study of blood T cell repertoires in COVID-19. Libraries were prepared by immunoSEQ multiplex PCR; TCRdb keeps only in-frame clonotypes and omits some of them. The profile covers about 59,000 clones, with about 85% appearing a single time and approximately 3.5% taken by the ten largest. The sample taken for sequencing was peripheral blood. Receptors were obtained from a woman older than 75 with acute or convalescent COVID-19. CDR3s leave out the opening cysteine and the closing phenylalanine or tryptophan. D genes are given only for firm matches.

ASSSQGAGTEAF	TRBV7-9	TRBD1
ASSLTFDEQY	TRBV12-3/TRBV12-4	NA
SATDVYEQY	TRBV20-1	NA
ASSKSHMETQY	TRBV9	NA
ASSRDWAYEQY	TRBV10-2	NA
ASSGEVYYEQY	TRBV2	NA
ATSRDLGASGNTIY	TRBV15	NA
ASNIIPTGGTEAF	TRBV28	TRBD1
ASSSFGQLYTEAF	TRBV5-4	NA
ASNREKGQPQH	TRBV2	NA
ATSRGHNSPLH	TRBV15	NA
ASSIKGALNTEAF	TRBV19	TRBD1
ASRRWGEGYEQY	TRBV6-5	NA
ASSSPFRQASTGELF	TRBV28	NA
ASRSGHRSNTEAF	TRBV14	NA
ASSLQALGYGYT	TRBV5-1	NA
SVQTSNYEQF	TRBV29-1	NA
ASSVETETLIYGYT	TRBV9	NA